Detailed here is one T cell receptor (beta chain). The antigen is undetermined. Germline and junction disagree at one end, which may indicate a read error. This record comes from a study of cytomegalovirus exposure and HLA in healthy donors. Germline CDR1 reads GTSNPN; CDR2 reads SVGIG (reference sequence). The CDR3 runs to 11 residues. Study results and caveats: Some V segments could not be told apart, so they were left out, TRBV6-2 and TRBV6-3 among them.

PCR involved 60 Vbeta and 13 Jbeta primers. Here immunoSEQ multiplex PCR was the method, and the copy in TCRdb shows in-frame clones only, minus some. Of around 170,000 clones listed, around 77% are singletons. This chain joins TRBV30 and TRBJ1-6, with D possibly TRBD1 on 5 matching bases. Specimen: PBMCs. The origin of this receptor is a woman aged 25 to 39 in good health and CMV-seronegative. CDR3 residues: CTWSRGTFCHF. The CDR3 coding sequence is TGTACCTGGAGTCGAGGGACTTTCTGCCACTTT.